This T cell receptor (beta chain) was documented in a study of blood T cells in healthy people across ages. Every sample gave at least 6 micrograms of total RNA when it was extracted. This CDR3 spans 12 amino acids. Germline-derived CDR1 and CDR2 are MDHEN and SYDVKM. J lost 8 bases, V lost 6 bases, and 6 bases had no gene match. PCR was performed a second time for about 7 to 12 cycles using a sample-barcoded 5' primer and a J-beta primer mix. A template-switch adaptor with 12 random nucleotides tagged each cDNA molecule. TCRdb ran MiXCR on the 5' RACE reads and lists one entry per CDR3 protein. The table shows about 320,000 distinct CDR3 sequences, with around 27% occurring only once.

This chain joins TRBV28 and TRBJ1-2, with TRBD1 identical over 7 bases. Sequencing used blood. The sequence was obtained from a woman in her seventies in good health. CDR3 loop: CASREGGGGYTF. The CDR3 DNA reads as TGTGCCAGCAGAGAAGGGGGCGGCGGCTACACCTTC.